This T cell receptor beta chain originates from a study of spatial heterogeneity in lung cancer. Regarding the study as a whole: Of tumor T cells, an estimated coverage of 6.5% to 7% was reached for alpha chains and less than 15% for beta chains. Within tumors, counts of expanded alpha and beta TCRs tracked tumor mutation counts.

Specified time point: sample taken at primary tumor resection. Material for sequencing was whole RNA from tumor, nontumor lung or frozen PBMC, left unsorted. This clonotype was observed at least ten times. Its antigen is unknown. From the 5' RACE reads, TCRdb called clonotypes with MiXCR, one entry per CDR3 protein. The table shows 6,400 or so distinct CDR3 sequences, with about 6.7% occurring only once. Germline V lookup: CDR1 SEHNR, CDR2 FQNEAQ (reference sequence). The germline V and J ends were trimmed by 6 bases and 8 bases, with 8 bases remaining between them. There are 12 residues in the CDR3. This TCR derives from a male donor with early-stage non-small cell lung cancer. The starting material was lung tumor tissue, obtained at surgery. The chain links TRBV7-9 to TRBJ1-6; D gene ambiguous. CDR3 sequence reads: CASRRQDSPLHF. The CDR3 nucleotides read TGTGCCAGCAGACGTCAAGATTCACCCCTCCACTTT.